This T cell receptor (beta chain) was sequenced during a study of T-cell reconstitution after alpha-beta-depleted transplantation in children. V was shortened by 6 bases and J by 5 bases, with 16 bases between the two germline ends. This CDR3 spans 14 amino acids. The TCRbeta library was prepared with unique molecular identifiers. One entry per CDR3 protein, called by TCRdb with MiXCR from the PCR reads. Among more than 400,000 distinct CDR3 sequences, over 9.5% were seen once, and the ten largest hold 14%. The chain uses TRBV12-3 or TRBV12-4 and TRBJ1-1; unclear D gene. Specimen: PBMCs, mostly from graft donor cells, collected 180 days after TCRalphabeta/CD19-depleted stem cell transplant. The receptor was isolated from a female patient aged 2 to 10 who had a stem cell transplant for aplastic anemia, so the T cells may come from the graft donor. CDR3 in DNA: TGTGCCAGCAGCCTTGCGCGGGTGCGGACTGAAGCTTTCTTT. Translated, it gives CASSLARVRTEAFF.